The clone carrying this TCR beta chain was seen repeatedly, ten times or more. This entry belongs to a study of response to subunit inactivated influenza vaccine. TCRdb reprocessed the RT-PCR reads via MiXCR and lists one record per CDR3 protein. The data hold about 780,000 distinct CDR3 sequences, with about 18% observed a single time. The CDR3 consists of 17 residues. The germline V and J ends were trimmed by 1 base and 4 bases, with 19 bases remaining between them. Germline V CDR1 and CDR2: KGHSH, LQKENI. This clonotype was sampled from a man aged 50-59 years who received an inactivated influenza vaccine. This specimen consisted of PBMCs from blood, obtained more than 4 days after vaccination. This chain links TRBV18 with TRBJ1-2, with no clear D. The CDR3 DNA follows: TGTGCCAGCTCACCACAGATGAGGAACCCCGAGCGCTATGGCTACACCTTC. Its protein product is CASSPQMRNPERYGYTF.